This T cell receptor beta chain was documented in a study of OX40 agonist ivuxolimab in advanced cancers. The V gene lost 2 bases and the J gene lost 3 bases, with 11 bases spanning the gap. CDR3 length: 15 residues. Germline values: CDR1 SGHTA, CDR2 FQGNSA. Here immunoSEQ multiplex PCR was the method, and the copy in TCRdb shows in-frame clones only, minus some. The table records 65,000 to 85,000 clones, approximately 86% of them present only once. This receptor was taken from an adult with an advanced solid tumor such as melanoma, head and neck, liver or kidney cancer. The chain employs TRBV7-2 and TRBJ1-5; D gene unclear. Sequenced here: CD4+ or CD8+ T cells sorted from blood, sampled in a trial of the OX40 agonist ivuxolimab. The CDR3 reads CASSLLRSYNQPQHF. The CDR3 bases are TGTGCCAGCAGCTTACTCAGATCTTACAATCAGCCCCAGCATTTT.